A single sample gave rise to the 9 T cell receptor beta chains below, sequenced in a study of OX40 agonist ivuxolimab in advanced cancers. The repertoire was sequenced with immunoSEQ multiplex PCR; TCRdb's copy has only in-frame clones and lacks some. The sample holds tens of thousands of clones, roughly 84% seen once. This specimen consisted of CD4+ or CD8+ T cells sorted from blood, obtained in a trial of the OX40 agonist ivuxolimab. Receptor source: an adult with an advanced solid tumor such as melanoma, head and neck, liver or kidney cancer.

The CDR3 is CASSRHGQGVLYGYTF. The DNA of the CDR3 is TGTGCCAGCAGTCGGCATGGACAGGGGGTCCTATATGGCTACACCTTC. The chain is built from TRBV27 and TRBJ1-2; 10 nucleotides align to TRBD1. Germline loops: CDR1 MNHEY, CDR2 SMNVEV (reference sequence). The junction had 11 bases not matched to a gene; V was cut back by 5 bases and J by 5 bases. This CDR3 has 16 amino acids.

By share of the sample, this clone is medium-sized. The chain is built from TRBV7-2 and TRBJ1-1; D remains ambiguous. With 3 bases removed from V and 1 base from J, the gap between germline ends came to 3 bases. Germline V gives CDR1 SGHTA, CDR2 FQGNSA. The CDR3 has 12 residues. The CDR3 coding sequence is TGTGCCAGCAGCTTTCCGAACACTGAAGCTTTCTTT. Translating it yields CASSFPNTEAFF.

The chain carries TRBV6-6 and TRBJ1-1; D gene unclear. Germline loops: CDR1 MNHNY, CDR2 SVGAGI (reference sequence). With 2 bases removed from V and 6 bases from J, the gap between germline ends came to 13 bases. The CDR3 has 14 amino acids. CDR3 DNA: TGTGCCAGCAGTTACCATTTTCCAGGTGCTGAAGCTTTCTTT. This sequence encodes CASSYHFPGAEAFF.

The table lists this clone with a few counts. The CDR3 loop reads CASSQEGWGAIGSPLHF. The CDR3 nucleotides are TGTGCCAGCAGCCAAGAAGGTTGGGGGGCGATCGGTTCACCCCTCCACTTT. The rearrangement links TRBV4-2 to TRBJ1-6; weak D call: TRBD1 (6 bases). This CDR3 comprises 17 residues. Trimming shortened V by 0 bases and J by 9 bases, and 18 bases separated the two germline ends. Looked up from germline, CDR1 is LGHNA and CDR2 is YNFKEQ.

This clone was seen just once. The chain joins TRBV6-1 to TRBJ2-1; D remains unclear. CDR1 and CDR2 from the germline V gene are MNHNS and SASEGT. V dropped 0 bases and J dropped 7 bases, with 7 bases sitting between them. The CDR3 has 13 residues. The CDR3 DNA follows: TGTGCCAGCAGTGAAGCGGAACCTAATGAGCAGTTCTTC. It yields the protein CASSEAEPNEQFF.

This chain uses TRBV5-5 with TRBJ2-5, with D perhaps TRBD1 (5 bases). V dropped 2 bases and J dropped 1 base, with 18 bases sitting between them. Germline V gives CDR1 SGHKS, CDR2 YYEKEE (reference sequence). This CDR3 is 17 amino acids long. CDR3 in DNA: TGTGCCAGCAGCTTAGGTGTATTGTCGACAGTCCAAGAGACCCAGTACTTC. This sequence encodes CASSLGVLSTVQETQYF.

This clone was seen more than once but under ten times. The rearrangement links TRBV19 to TRBJ1-1, with D uncertain. Germline values: CDR1 LNHDA, CDR2 SQIVND (reference sequence). The CDR3 length is 14 residues. V lost 5 bases and J 5 bases, leaving 15 bases between the germline ends. The CDR3 is CASSAQGGRTEAFF. The CDR3 DNA reads as TGTGCCAGTAGTGCCCAAGGAGGGCGTACTGAAGCTTTCTTT.

V is TRBV7-6 and J is TRBJ2-3, with 10 bases matching TRBD1. The germline gives CDR1 SGHVS, CDR2 FNYEAQ. V lost 1 base and J lost 3; bases outside the gene matches: 4. CDR3 length equals 16 residues. In nucleotides, the CDR3 is TGTGCCAGCAGCTTAGTTAGGACAGGGGGGACAGATACGCAGTATTTT. Translation: CASSLVRTGGTDTQYF.

This clone was detected only once. V usage is TRBV7-3 and J usage is TRBJ2-7, with 7 bases aligning to TRBD1. Germline V gene data show CDR1 as SGHTA and CDR2 as FQGTGA. J lost 6 bases, V lost 1 base, and 3 bases had no gene match. The CDR3 has 13 amino acids. CDR3 nucleotides: TGTGCCAGCAGCTTAAATAACAGGGGCGAGCAGTACTTC. Translated: CASSLNNRGEQYF.